These 18 T cell receptor beta chains were sequenced from one sample in a study of CD8 T cells in Susac syndrome. The RNA, 0.5 to 1 ug, was put through reverse transcription using random hexamers. TCRdb itself ran the immunoSEQ multiplex PCR reads through MiXCR, one entry per CDR3 protein. The sample yields some 130,000 distinct CDR3 sequences, approximately 79% seen once. Sequenced input: CD8+ T cells from PBMCs. Receptors were obtained from a human donor with multiple sclerosis.

This clonotype was observed once. The chain combines TRBV12-3 or TRBV12-4 with TRBJ2-1, with a weak D call TRBD2 (5 bases). The V end lost 4 bases, the J end lost 3 bases, and 10 bases lay between the germline ends. The CDR3 spans 14 residues. The CDR3 DNA reads TGTGCCAGCAGTTCCTGGACTTACTACAATGAGCAGTTCTTC. This codes for CASSSWTYYNEQFF.

This clonotype was detected a few times. The chain uses TRBV7-6 and TRBJ2-2; unclear D gene. Trimming took 4 bases from V and 4 from J, leaving 10 bases between them. The length of the CDR3 is 14 residues. The germline V gene encodes CDR1 SGHVS and CDR2 FNYEAQ. The CDR3 sequence is CASSSDILTGELFF. The CDR3 DNA sequence: TGTGCCAGCAGCTCTGACATTCTCACCGGGGAGCTGTTTTTT.

The V gene is TRBV3-1, the J gene TRBJ2-1, with D unresolved. With 0 bases removed from V and 10 bases from J, the gap between germline ends came to 7 bases. Germline V gene sequence: CDR1 LGHDT, CDR2 YNNKEL (reference sequence). This CDR3 region has 12 residues. CDR3: CASSQEGTEQFF. CDR3 nucleotides: TGTGCCAGCAGCCAAGAGGGCACGGAGCAGTTCTTC.

This clonotype occurred once. The chain's CDR3 is CSARDLGIISETQYF. The CDR3 coding sequence is TGCAGTGCTAGAGATCTAGGGATCATCTCGGAGACCCAGTACTTC. V is TRBV20-1 and J is TRBJ2-5, with unresolved D. Germline CDR1 and CDR2: DFQATT and SNEGSKA (reference sequence). V lost 0 bases and J lost 5, with 16 bases in between. The CDR3 runs 15 residues.

This chain connects TRBV29-1 to TRBJ2-2, with 7 bases identical to TRBD1. V gave up 4 bases and J gave up 0 bases; unmatched junction bases: 2. The germline gives CDR1 SQVTM, CDR2 ANQGSEA. CDR3 length: 14 amino acids. The CDR3 reads CSVAGTANTGELFF. Here the CDR3 DNA reads TGCAGCGTTGCCGGGACAGCGAACACCGGGGAGCTGTTTTTT.

The chain is built from TRBV6-5 and TRBJ1-1; D is perhaps TRBD1 (5 bases). The CDR3 is made up of 15 amino acids. Germline CDR1 reads MNHEY; CDR2 reads SVGAGI. V was clipped by 2 bases and J by 0 bases, with 10 bases between them. The CDR3 DNA sequence: TGTGCCAGCAGTTACGGGGACGATATGAACACTGAAGCTTTCTTT. It codes for CASSYGDDMNTEAFF.

This clonotype has a handful of counts. The chain links TRBV5-8 to TRBJ2-5; TRBD2 matches 9 bases. V dropped 1 base and J dropped 1; count of bases not matched to a gene: 5. The germline V gene has CDR1 SGHTS and CDR2 YDEGEE. There are 16 residues in the CDR3. The CDR3 DNA is TGTGCCAGCAGCTTGATAGGACTAGCGTCCCAAGAGACCCAGTACTTC. Translated, it gives CASSLIGLASQETQYF.

The chain couples TRBV14 to TRBJ1-5; possibly TRBD1 for D (6 bases). This CDR3 has 13 amino acids. CDR1 is SGHDN and CDR2 is FVKESK in the germline V gene. V was pared by 1 base and J by 11 bases, with 12 bases between. CDR3 sequence (DNA): TGTGCCAGCAGCCAAGCGGCGGGGGCGGCCCAGCATTTT. This translates into CASSQAAGAAQHF.

In its sample, this clonotype was seen a few times. The chain links TRBV11-2 to TRBJ1-4; TRBD1 matches 7 bases. The CDR3 runs to 13 residues. V dropped 3 bases and J dropped 7; count of bases not matched to a gene: 2. Germline assignment: CDR1 SGHAT and CDR2 FQNNGV. CDR3 sequence: CASSLDRLEKLFF. CDR3 nucleotides: TGTGCCAGCAGCTTGGACAGGCTTGAAAAACTGTTTTTT.

The chain links TRBV6-6 to TRBJ1-1; D unclear. V dropped 0 bases and J dropped 5 bases, with 1 base sitting between them. The CDR3 runs 11 residues. The V gene's germline CDR1 is MNHNY and CDR2 SVGAGI (reference sequence). CDR3 sequence: CASSYSTEAFF. The DNA of the CDR3 is TGTGCCAGCAGTTACTCGACTGAAGCTTTCTTT.

The rearrangement links TRBV2 to TRBJ1-2, with a weak D call TRBD1 (6 bases). Germline V lookup: CDR1 SNHLY, CDR2 FYNNEI. The CDR3 runs to 16 residues. V gave up 1 base and J gave up 8 bases, with 20 bases separating them. CDR3 amino acids: CASSEEVGTGTFGYTF. The CDR3 region has the DNA TGTGCCAGCAGTGAAGAGGTTGGAACAGGGACGTTCGGCTACACCTTC.

The V and J genes are TRBV7-8 and TRBJ2-3; TRBD2 agrees at 12 bases. The V segment lost 4 bases and the J segment 2 bases; nucleotides outside the gene matches: 4. This CDR3 has 16 residues. CDR1 is SGHVS and CDR2 is FQNEAQ in the germline V gene. In DNA, the CDR3 is TGTGCCAGCAGCTCGGGACTAGCGGGTCCCACAGATACGCAGTATTTT. As protein: CASSSGLAGPTDTQYF.

The sample holds a few counts of this clonotype. The V call is TRBV6-2 or TRBV6-3, the J call TRBJ2-2; 12 positions agree with TRBD2. V shed 4 bases, J shed 4 bases, and the junction held 4 bases outside the gene matches. The CDR3 consists of 16 residues. CDR1 and CDR2 from the germline V gene are MNHEY and SVGEGT. This chain's CDR3 is CASSSLAGGPTGELFF. The CDR3 DNA reads as TGTGCCAGCAGTTCTCTAGCGGGAGGGCCCACCGGGGAGCTGTTTTTT.

This chain uses TRBV12-3 or TRBV12-4 with TRBJ1-1, with TRBD1 matching 7 bases. Trimming removed 3 bases from V and 1 base from J; junction bases left unmatched: 2. This CDR3 has 14 amino acids. The CDR3 spells CASSFRGTNTEAFF. As DNA, the CDR3 is TGTGCCAGCAGTTTCAGGGGGACGAACACTGAAGCTTTCTTT.

The gene calls are TRBV2 and TRBJ1-4; a possible D gene is TRBD1 (6 bases). The ends were cut back, 4 bases at V and 5 bases at J, with 11 bases in the middle. Germline CDR1 is SNHLY and CDR2 is FYNNEI. This CDR3 is built from 14 residues. CDR3 nucleotides: TGTGCCAGCAGTGCGGACAGTTGGAATGAAAAACTGTTTTTT. Its protein is CASSADSWNEKLFF.

V usage is TRBV19 and J usage is TRBJ1-2; 7 bases are a match to TRBD1. Germline V gives CDR1 LNHDA, CDR2 SQIVND (reference sequence). The CDR3 has 15 residues. V shed 3 bases and J 4 bases; nucleotides not matched to a gene: 8. CDR3 bases: TGTGCCAGTAGTATGGGGGACAGCCCCGCCTATGGCTACACCTTC. This translates into CASSMGDSPAYGYTF.

This clonotype came up once. The chain is built from TRBV5-1 and TRBJ2-6, with a weak D call TRBD1 (5 bases). Germline-derived CDR1 and CDR2 are SGHRS and YFSETQ. Trimming took 0 bases from V and 0 from J, leaving 13 bases between them. The CDR3 totals 18 residues. The CDR3 coding sequence is TGCGCCAGCAGCTTGGTGACAGACCCTAACTCTGGGGCCAACGTCCTGACTTTC. It codes for CASSLVTDPNSGANVLTF.

J is TRBJ2-1 and V is TRBV18; D ambiguous. V was trimmed by 2 bases and J by 3 bases, leaving 17 bases between them. Germline V gene data show CDR1 as KGHSH and CDR2 as LQKENI. The CDR3 length is 17 residues. In DNA form, the CDR3 reads TGTGCCAGCTCACCAGGCTATCATCGGCCTAGCTACAATGAGCAGTTCTTC. This sequence encodes CASSPGYHRPSYNEQFF.